This is a list of T cell receptor beta chains from one sample in a study of blood T cells in healthy people across ages. TCRdb reprocessed the 5' RACE reads via MiXCR and lists one record per CDR3 protein. The sample lists about 580,000 distinct CDR3 sequences; less than 60% were seen once. Source material: blood. The receptors were gathered from a man aged 80 or over in good health. The CDR3 runs from the conserved cysteine through the conserved F or W. The order of the fields is V gene, D gene, clone size, J gene, CDR3 DNA, CDR3 protein. The D gene is left open where the match is weak. Clone size is given for some rows only: seen once, a few or many times, or a class if the clone is expanded.

V: TRBV6-5; D: TRBD1; size: many; J: TRBJ1-2; DNA: TGTGCCAGCAGTTACGGGACAGGGGGTGGCTACACCTTC; CDR3: CASSYGTGGGYTF
V: TRBV5-1; D: -; size: -; J: TRBJ2-3; DNA: TGCGCCAGCAGCTTGGGGAGGGGACTCACAGATACGCAGTATTTT; CDR3: CASSLGRGLTDTQYF
V: TRBV2; D: TRBD1; size: -; J: TRBJ1-5; DNA: TGTGCCAGCAGTGAATACAGGGACAGTCAGCCCCAGCATTTT; CDR3: CASSEYRDSQPQHF
V: TRBV7-2; D: TRBD2; size: -; J: TRBJ2-5; DNA: TGTGCCAGCAGCCCGGGGACTAGCGGGTTTGGGAAGACCCAGTACTTC; CDR3: CASSPGTSGFGKTQYF
V: TRBV20-1; D: TRBD1; size: -; J: TRBJ2-7; DNA: TGCAGTGCTTGGACAGGGAGCTCCTACGAGCAGTACTTC; CDR3: CSAWTGSSYEQYF
V: TRBV2; D: TRBD1; size: -; J: TRBJ1-1; DNA: TGTGCCAGCAGTGGGCGACAGGGTCCGGGGACTGAAGCTTTCTTT; CDR3: CASSGRQGPGTEAFF
V: TRBV4-1; D: TRBD2; size: -; J: TRBJ2-1; DNA: TGCGCCAGCAGCCAAGCGACTAGCGGGGGTTCCTACAATGAGCAGTTCTTC; CDR3: CASSQATSGGSYNEQFF
V: TRBV7-7; D: -; size: -; J: TRBJ2-2; DNA: TGTGCTAGCAGCCCGCAGTCTGCGGGAACCGGGGAGCTGTTTTTT; CDR3: CASSPQSAGTGELFF
V: TRBV20-1; D: TRBD2; size: -; J: TRBJ2-7; DNA: TGCAGTGCTAGAGATCAGGAGAGCGGGGGGCCCTCCTACGAGCAGTACTTC; CDR3: CSARDQESGGPSYEQYF
V: TRBV27; D: -; size: -; J: TRBJ2-7; DNA: TGTGCCAGCAGCCACAGGGGACTAAGCGAGCAGTACTTC; CDR3: CASSHRGLSEQYF
V: TRBV20-1; D: TRBD1; size: -; J: TRBJ1-5; DNA: TGTAGTGCTCCCAGAGACAGGGGAAGCAATCAGCCCCAGCATTTT; CDR3: CSAPRDRGSNQPQHF
V: TRBV7-6; D: -; size: -; J: TRBJ1-3; DNA: TGTGCCAGCAGCTTACAGACAAACTCTGGAAACACCATATATTTT; CDR3: CASSLQTNSGNTIYF
V: TRBV25-1; D: TRBD1; size: -; J: TRBJ2-1; DNA: TGTGCCAGCGGAGGCACCGGGACAGACTACAATGAGCAGTTCTTC; CDR3: CASGGTGTDYNEQFF
V: TRBV5-1; D: -; size: few; J: TRBJ2-1; DNA: TGCGCCAGCAGCTTGATAGTGGGTTCCTACAATGAGCAGTTCTTC; CDR3: CASSLIVGSYNEQFF
V: TRBV6-5; D: TRBD1; size: -; J: TRBJ1-6; DNA: TGTGCCAGCAGACAGGGGGCAGGAAGTTCACCCCTCCACTTT; CDR3: CASRQGAGSSPLHF
V: TRBV10-3; D: -; size: -; J: TRBJ2-6; DNA: TGTGCCATCAGTGACTCAAGCTCTGGGGCCAACGTCCTGACTTTC; CDR3: CAISDSSSGANVLTF
V: TRBV7-9; D: TRBD2; size: few; J: TRBJ2-3; DNA: TGTGCCAGCAGCTATAGCGGGGGGGCTTTGGATACGCAGTATTTT; CDR3: CASSYSGGALDTQYF
V: TRBV29-1; D: TRBD2; size: -; J: TRBJ2-7; DNA: TGCAGCGTTGCCGGACTAGCGGGATTCTCCTACGAGCAGTACTTC; CDR3: CSVAGLAGFSYEQYF
V: TRBV7-9; D: -; size: -; J: TRBJ2-1; DNA: TGTGCCAGCAGCCTCCGGAGGGGTTTAGAGAATGAGCAGTTCTTC; CDR3: CASSLRRGLENEQFF